This entry features one T cell receptor beta chain sequence. Its matching antigen is unknown. Tissue from the graft was processed to free its intraepithelial and lamina propria lymphocytes. Produced via immunoSEQ multiplex PCR; TCRdb's table is partial and in-frame only. The table lists 11,000 to 15,000 clones, around 77% of them singletons. These data originate in a study of graft-versus-host responses after intestinal transplantation. Study background: Transplantation in recipients was multivisceral, liver-intestinal, or isolated intestinal.

Notes on the study in general: Detected in recipient marrow were GvH clones, some of which were first observed in ileum or blood. The study found high graft-versus-host to host-versus-graft clonal ratios in allografts of patients with graft-donor T cell macrochimerism. Declines in HvG clones occurring early post-transplant were associated with peak circulating GvH clone levels.

The CDR3 is 16 amino acids. Trimming cost V 5 bases and J 1 base, with 17 bases left between them. Germline lookup yields CDR1 SGHVS and CDR2 FQNEAQ. The source material was ileum tissue, sampled approximately 26 days after intestinal transplant. The chain joins TRBV7-8 to TRBJ2-5, with D possibly being TRBD1 (5 bases). The receptor was derived from a human patient who received an intestinal transplant, so some T cells may come from the graft donor. The chain's CDR3 is CASSPRAGHSQETQYF. In nucleotides, the CDR3 is TGTGCCAGCAGCCCTAGAGCCGGACATAGCCAAGAGACCCAGTACTTC.